Listed here is a single T cell receptor (beta chain). The data were obtained in a study of cytomegalovirus exposure and HLA in healthy donors. PCR employed 60 Vbeta and 13 Jbeta primers. Sequenced by immunoSEQ multiplex PCR; TCRdb stores in-frame clones only, minus some. Among around 99,000 clones listed, more than 70% were seen once. The clonotype comes from a man aged 25 to 45 in good health and CMV-seronegative. Sequenced sample: PBMCs.

Here the CDR3 reads CASSVTGGTDTQYF. The CDR3 nucleotides are TGTGCCAGCAGTGTGACAGGGGGCACAGATACGCAGTATTTT. The chain uses TRBV6-5 and TRBJ2-3, with TRBD1 identical over 8 bases. The length of the CDR3 is 14 residues. V trimming: 5 bases; J trimming: 1 base; junction bases outside the gene matches: 2. Germline V gene data show CDR1 as MNHEY and CDR2 as SVGAGI.